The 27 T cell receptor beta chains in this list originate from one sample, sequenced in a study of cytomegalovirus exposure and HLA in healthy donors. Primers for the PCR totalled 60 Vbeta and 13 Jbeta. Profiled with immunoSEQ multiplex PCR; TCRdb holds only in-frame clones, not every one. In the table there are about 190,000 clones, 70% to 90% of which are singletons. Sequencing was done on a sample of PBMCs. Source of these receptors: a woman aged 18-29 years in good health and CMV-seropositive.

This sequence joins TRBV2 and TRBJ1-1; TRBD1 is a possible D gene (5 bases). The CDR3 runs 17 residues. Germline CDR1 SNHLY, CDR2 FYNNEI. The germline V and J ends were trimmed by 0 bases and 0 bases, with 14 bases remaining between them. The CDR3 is CASSEALQTALNTEAFF. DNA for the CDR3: TGTGCCAGCAGTGAAGCGCTTCAGACAGCCCTGAACACTGAAGCTTTCTTT.

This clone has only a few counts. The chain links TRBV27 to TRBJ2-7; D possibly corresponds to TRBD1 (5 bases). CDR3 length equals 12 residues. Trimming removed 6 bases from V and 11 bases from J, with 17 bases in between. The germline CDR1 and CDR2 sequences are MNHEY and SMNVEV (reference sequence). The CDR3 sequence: CASSPHSGLKYF. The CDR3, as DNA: TGTGCCAGCAGCCCCCACTCAGGGCTTAAGTACTTC.

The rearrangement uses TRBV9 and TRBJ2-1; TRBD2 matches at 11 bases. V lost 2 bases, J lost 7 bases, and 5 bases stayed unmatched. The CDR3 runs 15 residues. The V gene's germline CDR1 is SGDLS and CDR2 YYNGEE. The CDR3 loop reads CASSVSGGALNEQFF. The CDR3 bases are TGTGCCAGCAGCGTTAGCGGGGGGGCCTTAAATGAGCAGTTCTTC.

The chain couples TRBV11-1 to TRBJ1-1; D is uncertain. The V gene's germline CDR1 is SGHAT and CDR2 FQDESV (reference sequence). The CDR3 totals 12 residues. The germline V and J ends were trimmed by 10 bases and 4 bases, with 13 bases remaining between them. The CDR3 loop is CATERRGTEAFF. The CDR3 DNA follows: TGTGCCACCGAGCGGCGAGGCACTGAAGCTTTCTTT.

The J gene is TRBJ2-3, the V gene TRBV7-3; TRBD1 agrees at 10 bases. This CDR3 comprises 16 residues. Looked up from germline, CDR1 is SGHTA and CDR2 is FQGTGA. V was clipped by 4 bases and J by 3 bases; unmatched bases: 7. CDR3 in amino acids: CASSSDRDRGTDTQYF. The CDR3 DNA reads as TGTGCCAGCAGCTCAGACCGGGACAGGGGAACAGATACGCAGTATTTT.

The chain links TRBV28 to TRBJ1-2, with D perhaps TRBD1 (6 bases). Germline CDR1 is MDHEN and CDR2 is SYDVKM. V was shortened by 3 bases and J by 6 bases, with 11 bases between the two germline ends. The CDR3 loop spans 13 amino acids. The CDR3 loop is CASSFPGVNGYTF. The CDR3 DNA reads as TGTGCCAGCAGTTTCCCAGGGGTCAATGGCTACACCTTC.

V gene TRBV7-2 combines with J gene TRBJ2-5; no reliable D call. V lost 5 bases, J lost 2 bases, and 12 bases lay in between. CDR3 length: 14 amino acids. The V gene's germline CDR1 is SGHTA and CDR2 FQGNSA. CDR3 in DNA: TGTGCCAGCAGCCTTCAGGCCCAACAAGAGACCCAGTACTTC. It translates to CASSLQAQQETQYF.

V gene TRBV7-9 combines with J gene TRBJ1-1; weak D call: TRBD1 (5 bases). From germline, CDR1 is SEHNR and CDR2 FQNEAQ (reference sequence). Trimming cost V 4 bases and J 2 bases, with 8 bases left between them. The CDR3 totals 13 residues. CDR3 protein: CASSSGLNTEAFF. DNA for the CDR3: TGTGCCAGCAGCTCGGGACTAAACACTGAAGCTTTCTTT.

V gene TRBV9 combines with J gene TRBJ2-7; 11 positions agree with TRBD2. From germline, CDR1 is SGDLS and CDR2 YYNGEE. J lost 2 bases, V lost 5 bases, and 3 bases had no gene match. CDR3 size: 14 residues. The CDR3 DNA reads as TGTGCCAGCAGTCTAGCGGGGGGAACCTACGAGCAGTACTTC. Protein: CASSLAGGTYEQYF.

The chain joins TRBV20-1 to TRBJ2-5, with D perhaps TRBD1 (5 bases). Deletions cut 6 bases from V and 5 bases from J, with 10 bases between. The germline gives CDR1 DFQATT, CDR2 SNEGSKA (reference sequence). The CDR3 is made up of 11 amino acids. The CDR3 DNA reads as TGCAGTGCGGCAGGGCGGGAGACCCAGTACTTC. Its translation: CSAAGRETQYF.

The DNA for the CDR3 is TGCGCCAGCAGCCACCAGGCCCTATCGGTTCAGCCCCAGCATTTT. Its translation is CASSHQALSVQPQHF. The V call is TRBV4-1, the J call TRBJ1-5; D not resolved. Germline CDR1 MGHRA, CDR2 YSYEKL. The V and J ends lost 3 bases and 6 bases respectively, with 15 bases between them. The CDR3 contains 15 residues.

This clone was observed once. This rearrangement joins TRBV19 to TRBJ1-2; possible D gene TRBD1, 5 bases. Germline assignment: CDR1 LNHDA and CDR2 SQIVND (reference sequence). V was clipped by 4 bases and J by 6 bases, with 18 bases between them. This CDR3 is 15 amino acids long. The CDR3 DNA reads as TGTGCCAGTAGTACAATACAGGCGGCAGGACATGGCTACACCTTC. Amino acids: CASSTIQAAGHGYTF.

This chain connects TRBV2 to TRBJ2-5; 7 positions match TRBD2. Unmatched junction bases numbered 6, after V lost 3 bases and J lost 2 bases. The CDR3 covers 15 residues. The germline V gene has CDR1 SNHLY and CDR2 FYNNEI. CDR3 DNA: TGTGCCAGCAGTGATGGGGGGGGTCCACAAGAGACCCAGTACTTC. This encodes CASSDGGGPQETQYF.

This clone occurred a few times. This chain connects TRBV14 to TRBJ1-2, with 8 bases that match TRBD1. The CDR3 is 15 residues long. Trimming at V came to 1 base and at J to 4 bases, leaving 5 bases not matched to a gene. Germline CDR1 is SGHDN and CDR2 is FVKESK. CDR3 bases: TGTGCCAGCAGCCAAGGTCCGGGACAGGTCTATGGCTACACCTTC. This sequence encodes CASSQGPGQVYGYTF.

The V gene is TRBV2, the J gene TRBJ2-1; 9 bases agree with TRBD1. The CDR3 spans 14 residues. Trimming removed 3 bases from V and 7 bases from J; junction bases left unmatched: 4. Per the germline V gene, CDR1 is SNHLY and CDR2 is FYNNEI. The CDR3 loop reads CASSEGQGGNEQFF. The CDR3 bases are TGTGCCAGCAGTGAGGGACAGGGAGGGAATGAGCAGTTCTTC.

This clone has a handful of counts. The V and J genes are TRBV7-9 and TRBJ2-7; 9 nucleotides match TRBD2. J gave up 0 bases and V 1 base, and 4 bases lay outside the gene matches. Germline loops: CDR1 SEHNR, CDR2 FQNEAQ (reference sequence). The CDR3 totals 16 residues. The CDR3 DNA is TGTGCCAGCAGCTTAGTGACTAGCGGTCCCTCCTACGAGCAGTACTTC. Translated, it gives CASSLVTSGPSYEQYF.

The CDR3 DNA is TGTGCCAGCGCTCTTAATCCCCCGGGGGGAAGGTCAATCTACGAGCAGTACTTC. Translation gives CASALNPPGGRSIYEQYF. This sequence joins TRBV2 and TRBJ2-7, with 7 bases lining up with TRBD2. The V gene end was trimmed by 8 bases and the J gene end by 3 bases; junction bases not matched to a gene: 22. The CDR3 extends over 18 amino acids. Per germline, CDR1 SNHLY and CDR2 FYNNEI.

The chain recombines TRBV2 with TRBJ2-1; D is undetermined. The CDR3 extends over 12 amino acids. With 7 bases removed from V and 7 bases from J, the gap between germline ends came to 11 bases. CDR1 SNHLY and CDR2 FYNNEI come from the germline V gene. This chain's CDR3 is CASILAANEQFF. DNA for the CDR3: TGTGCCAGCATCCTGGCGGCTAATGAGCAGTTCTTC.

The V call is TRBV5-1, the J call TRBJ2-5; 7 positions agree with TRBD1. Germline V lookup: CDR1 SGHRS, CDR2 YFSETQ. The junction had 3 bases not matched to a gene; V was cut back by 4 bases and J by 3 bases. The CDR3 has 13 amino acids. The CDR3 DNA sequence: TGCGCCAGCAGCCGAGGGACAGAAGAGACCCAGTACTTC. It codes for CASSRGTEETQYF.

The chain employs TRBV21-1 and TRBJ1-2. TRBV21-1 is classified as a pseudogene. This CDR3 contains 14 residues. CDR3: CASSKIVWKRGYTF. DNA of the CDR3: TGTGCCAGCAGCAAAATAGTGTGGAAGAGGGGCTACACCTTC.

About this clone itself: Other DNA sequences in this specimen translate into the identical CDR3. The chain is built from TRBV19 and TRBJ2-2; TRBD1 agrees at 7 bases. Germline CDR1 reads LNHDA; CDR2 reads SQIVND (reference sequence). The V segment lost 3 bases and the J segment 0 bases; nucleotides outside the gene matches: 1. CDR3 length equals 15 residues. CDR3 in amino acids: CASSIGTANTGELFF. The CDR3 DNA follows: TGTGCCAGTAGTATCGGGACAGCGAACACCGGGGAGCTGTTTTTT.

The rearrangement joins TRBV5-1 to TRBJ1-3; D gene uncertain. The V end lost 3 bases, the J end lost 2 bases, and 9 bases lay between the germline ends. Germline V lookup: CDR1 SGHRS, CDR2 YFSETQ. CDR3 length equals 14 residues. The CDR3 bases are TGCGCCAGCAGCTGTGCAGTTACTGGAAACACCATATATTTT. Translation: CASSCAVTGNTIYF. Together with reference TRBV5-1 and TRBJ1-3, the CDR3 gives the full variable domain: KAGVTQTPRYLIKTRGQQVTLSCSPISGHRSVSWYQQTPGQGLQFLFEYFSETQRNKGNFPGRFSGRQFSNSRSEMNVSTLELGDSALYLCASSCAVTGNTIYFGEGSWLTVV.

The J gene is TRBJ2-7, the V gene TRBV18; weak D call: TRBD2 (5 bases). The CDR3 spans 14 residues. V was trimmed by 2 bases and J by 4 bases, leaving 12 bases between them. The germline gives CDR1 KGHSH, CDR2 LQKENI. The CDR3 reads CASSPSGRKYEQYF. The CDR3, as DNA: TGTGCCAGCTCACCAAGCGGACGGAAATACGAGCAGTACTTC.

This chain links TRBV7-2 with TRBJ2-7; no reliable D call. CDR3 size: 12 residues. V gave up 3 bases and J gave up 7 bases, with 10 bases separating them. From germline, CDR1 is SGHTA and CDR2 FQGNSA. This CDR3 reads CASSLATREQYF. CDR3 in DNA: TGTGCCAGCAGCTTGGCCACCAGGGAGCAGTACTTC. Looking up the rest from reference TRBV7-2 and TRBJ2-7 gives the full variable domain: GAGVSQSPSNKVTEKGKDVELRCDPISGHTALYWYRQSLGQGLEFLIYFQGNSAPDKSGLPSDRFSAERTGGSVSTLTIQRTQQEDSAVYLCASSLATREQYFGPGTRLTVT.

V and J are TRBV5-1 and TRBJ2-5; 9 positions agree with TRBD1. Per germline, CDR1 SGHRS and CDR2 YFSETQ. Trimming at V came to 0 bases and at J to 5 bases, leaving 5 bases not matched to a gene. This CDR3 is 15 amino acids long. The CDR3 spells CASSLEQGAAETQYF. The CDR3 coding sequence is TGCGCCAGCAGCTTGGAACAGGGGGCCGCGGAGACCCAGTACTTC.

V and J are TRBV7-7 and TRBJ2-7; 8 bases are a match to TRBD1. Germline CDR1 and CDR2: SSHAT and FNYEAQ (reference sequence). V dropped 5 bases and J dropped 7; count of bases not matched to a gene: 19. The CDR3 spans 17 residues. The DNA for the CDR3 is TGTGCCAGCAGCATGAGGACAGGGTTAACCGTTGAGAGTGAGCAGTACTTC. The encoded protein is CASSMRTGLTVESEQYF. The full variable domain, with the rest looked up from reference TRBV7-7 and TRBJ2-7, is GAGVSQSPRYKVTKRGQDVTLRCDPISSHATLYWYQQALGQGPEFLTYFNYEAQPDKSGLPSDRFSAERPEGSISTLTIQRTEQRDSAMYRCASSMRTGLTVESEQYFGPGTRLTVT.

The CDR3 DNA reads as TGTGCCAGCAGCCTCGGACTAGCTGAGACCCAGTACTTC. The encoded protein is CASSLGLAETQYF. The chain recombines TRBV7-9 with TRBJ2-5, with 8 bases that match TRBD2. V was pared by 5 bases and J by 5 bases, with 4 bases of the junction left unmatched. The length of the CDR3 is 13 residues. Germline lookup yields CDR1 SEHNR and CDR2 FQNEAQ (reference sequence).